These 20 T cell receptor beta chains were sequenced from one sample in a study of cytomegalovirus exposure and HLA in healthy donors. Vbeta (60) and Jbeta (13) primers were used in the PCR. The repertoire was sequenced with immunoSEQ multiplex PCR; TCRdb's copy has only in-frame clones and lacks some. The sample has 95,000 to 150,000 clones; around 77% are singletons. Sequenced material: PBMCs. The receptor source for this set is a young man in good health and CMV-seropositive.

The chain uses TRBV2 and TRBJ2-2, with D unresolved. The V gene lost 8 bases and the J gene lost 0 bases, with 10 bases spanning the gap. Germline V CDR1 and CDR2: SNHLY, FYNNEI. This CDR3 is 14 amino acids long. DNA for the CDR3: TGTGCCAGCGAGGATCTTACGAACACCGGGGAGCTGTTTTTT. It specifies CASEDLTNTGELFF.

This clone has a handful of counts. The rearrangement joins TRBV5-8 to TRBJ1-4, with TRBD1 matching over 8 bases. The CDR3 consists of 20 residues. J was trimmed by 8 bases and V by 0 bases; bases with no gene match: 21. The germline gives CDR1 SGHTS, CDR2 YDEGEE. CDR3 sequence: CASSLGGTGSAYSEEEKLFF. CDR3 coding DNA: TGTGCCAGCAGCTTGGGGGGGACAGGCAGCGCGTACTCCGAAGAGGAAAAACTGTTTTTT.

The chain carries TRBV7-9 and TRBJ1-6, with 9 bases matching TRBD1. The V gene end was trimmed by 5 bases and the J gene end by 7 bases; junction bases not matched to a gene: 12. Looked up from germline, CDR1 is SEHNR and CDR2 is FQNEAQ (reference sequence). CDR3 length: 17 residues. CDR3 loop: CASSPTRDRVENSPLHF. CDR3 DNA sequence: TGTGCCAGCAGCCCTACTAGGGACAGGGTAGAAAATTCACCCCTCCACTTT.

The chain combines TRBV28 with TRBJ1-2; D is uncertain. The CDR3 extends over 14 amino acids. Trimming pared 6 bases from V and 4 bases from J, leaving 15 bases between. CDR1 is MDHEN and CDR2 is SYDVKM in the germline V gene. The CDR3 DNA sequence: TGTGCCAGCAGCAGCGGGATGCGGGGCTATGGCTACACCTTC. Encoded protein: CASSSGMRGYGYTF.

The sample holds a few counts of this clone. The J gene is TRBJ1-2, the V gene TRBV28; no firm D call. The ends were cut back, 4 bases at V and 8 bases at J, with 23 bases in the middle. Germline V CDR1 and CDR2: MDHEN, SYDVKM. The CDR3 consists of 16 residues. The CDR3 is CASSSGSVMTLRGYTF. CDR3 nucleotide sequence: TGTGCCAGCAGTTCCGGGTCGGTAATGACCCTCCGGGGCTACACCTTC.

V gene TRBV4-2 combines with J gene TRBJ1-3, with 9 bases lining up with TRBD1. This CDR3 comprises 16 residues. Germline V gene sequence: CDR1 LGHNA, CDR2 YNFKEQ. Trimming at V came to 9 bases and at J to 0 bases, leaving 9 bases not matched to a gene. The DNA for the CDR3 is TGTGCCAGTAACCCGGGACAGGGCATCTCTGGAAACACCATATATTTT. Its protein product is CASNPGQGISGNTIYF.

The chain uses TRBV10-2 and TRBJ2-7, with TRBD1 identical over 8 bases. V lost 9 bases and J lost 1; bases outside the gene matches: 2. Germline V gives CDR1 WSHSY, CDR2 SAAADI. The CDR3 loop spans 12 amino acids. Here the CDR3 reads CASRTGSYEQYF. The CDR3 coding sequence is TGCGCCAGTCGGACAGGGTCCTACGAGCAGTACTTC.

The rearrangement links TRBV28 to TRBJ2-2; 8 positions match TRBD1. Per the germline V gene, CDR1 is MDHEN and CDR2 is SYDVKM. Trimming removed 7 bases from V and 2 bases from J; junction bases left unmatched: 6. The CDR3 is 15 residues long. This CDR3 reads CASNGDRGNTGELFF. CDR3 DNA: TGTGCCAGCAATGGCGACAGGGGAAACACCGGGGAGCTGTTTTTT.

This clone was counted only a few times. The chain joins TRBV6-5 to TRBJ1-1; 9 positions agree with TRBD1. CDR1 is MNHEY, CDR2 SVGAGI, per germline. V shed 6 bases and J 6 bases; nucleotides not matched to a gene: 11. The CDR3 is made up of 15 amino acids. The CDR3 DNA reads as TGTGCCAGCAGCCTTATTCCGGACAGGGGTGCTGAAGCTTTCTTT. Its translation: CASSLIPDRGAEAFF.

In this sample, this clone turned up a few times. V and J are TRBV7-6 and TRBJ1-1; a possible D gene is TRBD1 (5 bases). Germline V gene data show CDR1 as SGHVS and CDR2 as FNYEAQ. Trimming took 3 bases from V and 7 from J, leaving 12 bases between them. The CDR3 length is 13 residues. The CDR3 DNA sequence: TGTGCCAGCAGCTTTGAGGAGACAGATGAAGCTTTCTTT. Protein product: CASSFEETDEAFF.

There are a few counts of this clone. The J gene is TRBJ2-5, the V gene TRBV27; maybe TRBD2 (6 bases). V lost 2 bases, J lost 2 bases, and 12 bases lay in between. Germline values: CDR1 MNHEY, CDR2 SMNVEV (reference sequence). The CDR3 runs to 15 residues. In nucleotides, the CDR3 is TGTGCCAGCAGTTTAACACTAGCCGAGCAAGAGACCCAGTACTTC. Translation gives CASSLTLAEQETQYF.

This clone showed up just once. The rearrangement uses TRBV5-1 and TRBJ2-2, with 10 bases matching TRBD1. CDR3 length equals 16 residues. Germline V gene data show CDR1 as SGHRS and CDR2 as YFSETQ. V trimming: 1 base; J trimming: 5 bases; junction bases outside the gene matches: 5. The CDR3 DNA reads TGCGCCAGCAGCTTGATGGGACAGGGGAGGACCGGGGAGCTGTTTTTT. It is translated as CASSLMGQGRTGELFF.

The chain recombines TRBV27 with TRBJ1-5; D remains ambiguous. Looked up from germline, CDR1 is MNHEY and CDR2 is SMNVEV (reference sequence). The CDR3 contains 16 residues. V was cut by 7 bases and J by 7 bases, with 23 bases left in between. CDR3 residues: CASNPWANYGGQPQHF. The DNA of the CDR3 is TGTGCCAGCAACCCCTGGGCGAATTACGGCGGGCAGCCCCAGCATTTT.

As to this clone: One junction end disagrees with the germline gene, perhaps due to a read error. The chain recombines TRBV6-4 with TRBJ2-6; 8 bases agree with TRBD1. Germline V gives CDR1 MRHNA, CDR2 SNTAGT. The CDR3 has 17 residues. CDR3 nucleotide sequence: TGTGCCAGCAGTGACTCGACAGGGGTGGATGGGGCCAACGGCCTGACTTTC. Its translation is CASSDSTGVDGANGLTF.

J is TRBJ2-7 and V is TRBV9; no reliable D call. This CDR3 region has 13 residues. Between the trimmed V and J ends, which lost 3 bases and 5 bases, there was a span of 12 bases. Per the germline V gene, CDR1 is SGDLS and CDR2 is YYNGEE. The chain's CDR3 is CASSAKVNNEQYF. In nucleotides, the CDR3 is TGTGCCAGCAGCGCCAAAGTAAACAACGAGCAGTACTTC.

The gene calls are TRBV2 and TRBJ2-3; 11 bases map to TRBD2. V was pared by 1 base and J by 3 bases, with 3 bases of the junction left unmatched. CDR3 size: 16 residues. Germline V lookup: CDR1 SNHLY, CDR2 FYNNEI. This CDR3 reads CASSEGASGGTDTQYF. The CDR3 nucleotides are TGTGCCAGCAGTGAAGGGGCTAGCGGGGGGACAGATACGCAGTATTTT.

The chain is built from TRBV27 and TRBJ2-7; no reliable D call. CDR3 size: 14 residues. V dropped 7 bases and J dropped 2 bases, with 15 bases sitting between them. The germline CDR1 and CDR2 sequences are MNHEY and SMNVEV (reference sequence). The CDR3 region is CASTTSRIAYEQYF. Here the CDR3 DNA reads TGTGCCAGCACAACCTCCAGGATCGCCTACGAGCAGTACTTC.

This chain uses TRBV28 with TRBJ1-2; 7 positions match TRBD1. The V gene end was trimmed by 3 bases and the J gene end by 7 bases; junction bases not matched to a gene: 5. Germline CDR1 and CDR2: MDHEN and SYDVKM. CDR3 length equals 13 residues. For the CDR3, the DNA is TGTGCCAGCAGTTTGAGGGGGCGCGGTGGCTACACCTTC. Protein: CASSLRGRGGYTF.

This chain joins TRBV2 and TRBJ2-3; D not certain. The CDR3 sequence is 13 residues long. CDR1 is SNHLY and CDR2 is FYNNEI in the germline V gene. V lost 1 base and J 5 bases, leaving 7 bases between the germline ends. The CDR3 DNA reads TGTGCCAGCAGTGAAGTTGTTATAGATACGCAGTATTTT. Amino acids: CASSEVVIDTQYF.

CDR3: CASSFSRLTNEKLFF. DNA of the CDR3: TGCGCCAGCAGCTTTAGCCGGTTGACTAATGAAAAACTGTTTTTT. V usage is TRBV5-1 and J usage is TRBJ1-4; D gene ambiguous. The V and J ends lost 2 bases and 2 bases respectively, with 10 bases between them. The CDR3 runs 15 residues. Germline V lookup: CDR1 SGHRS, CDR2 YFSETQ.